This TCR beta chain came from a study of shared T cell receptors in the human thymus (dated by TCRdb to the early 2020s). Regarding the research as a whole: The study investigated the way shared, self-reactive T-cell receptor alpha chains are produced in the human thymus.

The germline V gene sets CDR1 to LGHNA and CDR2 to YSLEER. The junction shows trimming of 1 base on V and 0 bases on J, plus 9 bases between the germline ends. The CDR3, from cysteine to phenylalanine, totals 15 residues. This entry keeps only the CDR3 DNA: 45 bases, framed from base 1. As for this clone: Its antigen is unknown. Base qualities are not recorded, but no much larger clone differs from it by a single base.

Receptor amplification or capture employed the immunoSEQ multiplex PCR assay. The table comes from immuneACCESS by way of TCRdb, which keeps in-frame sequences with V and J called. Part of the clones is missing from these tables; in studies checked, under half for an unresolved V gene and the rest for unknown reasons. The sample table holds hundreds of thousands of clones, of which about 80% were seen once. More than 0.01% of the sample is taken by the ten largest. These data were also reused for a study on human thymus T cells. The second investigation adds: In Finland, the donors were immunologically healthy infants who were having open corrective cardiac surgery for congenital heart defects. Thymus tissue was obtained as surgical resects removed during corrective cardiac surgery. Usage of V and J gene segments appeared to be biased in both the thymic and the peripheral blood repertoires. According to the related research, thymic TCR repertoires were highly overlapping among unrelated individuals. TCR alpha and beta repertoires from under 10 infant thymus samples and a few related peripheral blood samples were characterized in the study. The infant donors were roughly 7 to 244 days old, and the cohort included more than five males and two females. Thymocytes were released mechanically from tissue and stored at -70 °C as pellets of about 9.5-32 million cells. Genomic DNA was extracted from frozen cell pellets with a QIAsymphony instrument. The immunoSEQ multiplex PCR assay was used to amplify the TCRB and TCRAD loci from a standardized amount of quality-controlled genomic DNA. The amplicons covered the V(D)J region and were long enough to include the CDR3 and to identify the V and J genes. Through the commercial immunoSEQ service, the amplicons were sequenced on an Illumina platform. Primer bias and sequencing errors were corrected using previously described methods, and TCRAD and TCRB definitions followed the IMGT database. The repertoires were analysed using immunoSEQ Analyzer 3.0 and VDJTools for basic statistics, V/J segment usage, diversity estimates, rarefaction and pairwise overlap. Diversity was estimated with Chao1, ChaoE, Efron-Thisted, Shannon and inverse Simpson indices, and also on datasets down-sampled to the smallest sample. For repertoire overlap, CDR3 nucleotide sequence, V gene and J gene had to match strictly, and clustering was done by Jaccard-based multidimensional scaling. On average, thymus samples gave roughly 800,000 unique TCRB clonotypes, whereas blood samples gave about 84,000.

The sequence derives from a boy less than two years old with a congenital heart defect. Donor details come from another sample of the same person, matched by shared clones. The sequenced material came from thymocytes. The rearrangement joined TRBV4-3 to TRBJ1-1, with TRBD1 tentatively as D gene (5 bases match). The CDR3 loop reads CASSQANRMNTEAFF. The bases are TGCGCCAGCAGCCAAGCGAACAGGATGAACACTGAAGCTTTCTTT.